This TCR beta chain was recovered during a study of beta chain features in type 1 diabetes. Study-level points and caveats: Researchers report that Type 1 diabetes patients had moderately but significantly shorter TCRB CDR3s across all four CD4+ subsets. Whatever favoring of shorter templates PCR might show would apply equally to patients and controls. Insertions at VDJ junctions were less frequent in type 1 diabetes patients. These patients also deleted more nucleotides at the same junctions.

Note on this clone: Its specificity is not known.

The CDR3 totals 13 residues. Per germline, CDR1 SGHNT and CDR2 YYREEE (reference sequence). Losses at the gene ends were 4 bases for V and 12 bases for J; bases not matched to a gene: 12. Every isolated RNA sample was fully reverse transcribed, so sequencing captured expressed TCRB transcripts. This table comes from immunoSEQ multiplex PCR, and its TCRdb copy is limited to in-frame clones, with some not included. The sample holds 620,000 or so clones, about 16% seen once. The sample taken for sequencing was naive CD4+ T cells from blood. The TCR comes from a man aged 18 to 30 in good health. This rearrangement joins TRBV5-4 to TRBJ2-5, with TRBD1 identical over 7 bases. This CDR3 reads CASSPDPGQVKYF. As DNA, the CDR3 is TGTGCCAGCAGCCCTGATCCAGGACAGGTTAAGTACTTC.